The rows below give T cell receptor beta chains drawn from one sample of a study of tumor and adjacent non-tumor tissue in lung cancer. TCRdb fed the multiplex PCR reads into MiXCR, producing one record per CDR3 protein. The sample has 60,000 to 85,000 distinct CDR3 sequences; approximately 79% are singletons. Sequencing used lung tumor tissue. These receptors were taken from a woman in her forties or fifties with non-small cell lung cancer. Each CDR3 is given with its conserved first and last residue. The order of the fields is CDR3 length, clone size, V gene, CDR3 protein. Size is stated for part of the rows, as once, few or many counts, or as a class when the clone is expanded.

>16|-|TRBV28
CASSPLAGVVLETQYF
>15|-|TRBV6-5
CASSRGLAGVHEYFF
>13|-|TRBV6-1
CSSSELAIYEQYF
>15|-|TRBV12-5
CASGLGQGRINEQFF
>13|once|TRBV11-3
CANSLVEGNGRFF
>14|once|TRBV28
CASMSPRLIYGYPF
>13|-|TRBV12-3/TRBV12-4
CASNTLYQKIQYF
>13|-|TRBV12-3/TRBV12-4
CTSRLNNQGQRYF
>15|-|TRBV5-1
CASSPGSESYNKQFF
>16|many|TRBV6-1
CASSDTPPPGPYEQYF
>15|-|TRBV11-2
CASSRGLAMNNEQFF
>16|-|TRBV5-6
CASSLLTGEYYNEQLF
>15|once|TRBV6-2/TRBV6-3
CASSKTGPNSYEQYF
>15|-|TRBV6-5
CASSYSAGVAYKQYF
>13|many|TRBV28
CASSPGLGYEQYF